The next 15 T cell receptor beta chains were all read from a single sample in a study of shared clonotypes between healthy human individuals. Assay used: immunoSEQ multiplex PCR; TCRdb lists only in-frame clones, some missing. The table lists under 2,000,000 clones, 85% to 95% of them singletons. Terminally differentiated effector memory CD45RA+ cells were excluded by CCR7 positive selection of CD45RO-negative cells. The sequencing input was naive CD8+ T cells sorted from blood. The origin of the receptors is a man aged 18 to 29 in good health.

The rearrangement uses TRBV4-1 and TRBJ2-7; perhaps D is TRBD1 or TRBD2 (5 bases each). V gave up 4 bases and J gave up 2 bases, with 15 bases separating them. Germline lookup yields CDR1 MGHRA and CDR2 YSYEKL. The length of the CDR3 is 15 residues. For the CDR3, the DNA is TGCGCCAGCAGCCCCCGGGACGGAGGCCCCTACGAGCAGTACTTC. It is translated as CASSPRDGGPYEQYF.

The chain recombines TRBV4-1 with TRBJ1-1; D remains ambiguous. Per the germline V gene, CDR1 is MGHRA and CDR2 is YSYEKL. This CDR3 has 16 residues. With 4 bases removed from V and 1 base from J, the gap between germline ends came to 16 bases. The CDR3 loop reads CASSLEGGPQNTEAFF. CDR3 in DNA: TGCGCCAGCAGCCTTGAAGGAGGACCCCAGAACACTGAAGCTTTCTTT.

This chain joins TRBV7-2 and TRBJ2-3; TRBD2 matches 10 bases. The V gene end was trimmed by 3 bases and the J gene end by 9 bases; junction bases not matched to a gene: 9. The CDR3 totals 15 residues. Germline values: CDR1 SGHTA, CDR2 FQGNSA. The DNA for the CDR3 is TGTGCCAGCAGCTTTACTAGCGGGGAGAGGTGGACGCAGTATTTT. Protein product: CASSFTSGERWTQYF.

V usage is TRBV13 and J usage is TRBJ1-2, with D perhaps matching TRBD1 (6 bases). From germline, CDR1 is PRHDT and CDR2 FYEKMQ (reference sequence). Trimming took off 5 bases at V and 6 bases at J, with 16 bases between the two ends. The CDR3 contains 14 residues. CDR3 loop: CASSLRYRGDGYTF. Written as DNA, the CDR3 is TGTGCCAGCAGCCTCCGTTATAGGGGGGATGGCTACACCTTC.

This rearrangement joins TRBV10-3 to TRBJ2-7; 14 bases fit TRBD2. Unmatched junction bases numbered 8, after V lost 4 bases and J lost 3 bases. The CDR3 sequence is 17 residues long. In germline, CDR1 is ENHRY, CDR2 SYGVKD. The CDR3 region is CAISGDLGLAGDYEQYF. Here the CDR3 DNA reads TGTGCCATCAGTGGTGATCTGGGACTAGCGGGGGACTACGAGCAGTACTTC.

The CDR3 region is CASSSGIQETQYF. In nucleotides, the CDR3 is TGTGCCAGCAGTTCCGGGATCCAAGAGACCCAGTACTTC. The V call is TRBV27, the J call TRBJ2-5; D is possibly TRBD2 (5 bases). The CDR3 consists of 13 residues. Between the trimmed V and J ends, which lost 4 bases and 1 base, there was a span of 7 bases. Germline lookup yields CDR1 MNHEY and CDR2 SMNVEV (reference sequence).

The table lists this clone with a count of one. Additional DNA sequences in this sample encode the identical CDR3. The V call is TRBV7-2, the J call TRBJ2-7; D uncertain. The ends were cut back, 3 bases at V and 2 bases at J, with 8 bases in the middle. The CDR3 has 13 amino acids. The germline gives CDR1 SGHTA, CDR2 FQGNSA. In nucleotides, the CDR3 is TGTGCCAGCAGCTTCCGAGGTCCCTACGAGCAGTACTTC. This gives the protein CASSFRGPYEQYF.

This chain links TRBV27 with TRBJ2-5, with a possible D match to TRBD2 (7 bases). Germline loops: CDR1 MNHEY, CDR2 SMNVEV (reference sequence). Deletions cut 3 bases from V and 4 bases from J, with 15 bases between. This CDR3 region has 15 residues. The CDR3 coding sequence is TGTGCCAGCAGTTTGATCGGGGGGCGGAGAGAGACCCAGTACTTC. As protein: CASSLIGGRRETQYF.

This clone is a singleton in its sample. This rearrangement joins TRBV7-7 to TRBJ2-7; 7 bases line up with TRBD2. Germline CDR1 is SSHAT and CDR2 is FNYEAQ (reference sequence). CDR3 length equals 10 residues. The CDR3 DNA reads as TGTGCTAGCGGGTCCTACGAGCAGTACTTC. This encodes CASGSYEQYF.

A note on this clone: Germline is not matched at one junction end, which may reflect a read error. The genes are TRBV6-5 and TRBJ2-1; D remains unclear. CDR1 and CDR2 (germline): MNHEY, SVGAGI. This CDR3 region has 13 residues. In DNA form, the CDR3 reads TGTGCCAGCAGTCACTCGGAGCTCAATGAGCAGTTCTTC. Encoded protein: CASSHSELNEQFF.

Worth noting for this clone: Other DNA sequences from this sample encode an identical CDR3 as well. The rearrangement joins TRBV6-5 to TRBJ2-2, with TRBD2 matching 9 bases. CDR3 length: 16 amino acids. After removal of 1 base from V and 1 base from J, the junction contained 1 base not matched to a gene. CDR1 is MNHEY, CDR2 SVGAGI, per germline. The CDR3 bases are TGTGCCAGCAGTTACTTAGCGGGAGTGAACACCGGGGAGCTGTTTTTT. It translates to CASSYLAGVNTGELFF.

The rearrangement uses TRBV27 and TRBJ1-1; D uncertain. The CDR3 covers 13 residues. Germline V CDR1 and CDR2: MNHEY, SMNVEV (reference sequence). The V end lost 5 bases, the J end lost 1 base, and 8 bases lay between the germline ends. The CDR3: CASSEGPNTEAFF. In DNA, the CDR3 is TGTGCCAGCAGTGAAGGTCCGAACACTGAAGCTTTCTTT.

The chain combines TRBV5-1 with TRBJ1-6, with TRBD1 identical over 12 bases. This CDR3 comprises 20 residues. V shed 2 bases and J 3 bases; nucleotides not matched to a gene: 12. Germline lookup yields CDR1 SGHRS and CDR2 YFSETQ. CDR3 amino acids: CASSFSRDRGPLFYNSPLHF. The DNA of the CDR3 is TGCGCCAGCAGCTTTTCCCGGGACAGGGGGCCACTCTTCTATAATTCACCCCTCCACTTT.

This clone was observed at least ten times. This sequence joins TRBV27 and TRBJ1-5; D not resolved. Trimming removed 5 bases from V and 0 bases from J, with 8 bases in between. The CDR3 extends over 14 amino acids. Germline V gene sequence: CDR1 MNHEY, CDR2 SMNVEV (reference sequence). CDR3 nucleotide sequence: TGTGCCAGCAGTACCCATTATAGCAATCAGCCCCAGCATTTT. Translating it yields CASSTHYSNQPQHF.

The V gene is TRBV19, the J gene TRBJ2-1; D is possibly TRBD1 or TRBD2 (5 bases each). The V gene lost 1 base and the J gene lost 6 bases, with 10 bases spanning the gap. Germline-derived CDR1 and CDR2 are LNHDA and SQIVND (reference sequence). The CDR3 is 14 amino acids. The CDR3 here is CASSIARDVNEQFF. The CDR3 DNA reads TGTGCCAGTAGTATAGCCCGGGACGTCAATGAGCAGTTCTTC.